A single TCR beta chain is shown here with its context. Its target is unknown. The source of the sample is a study of blood T cells in healthy people across ages. Study-level points and caveats: The fall in TCR beta diversity per million T cells was roughly linear with age. A greater number of naive CD4+ cells and higher diversity distinguished long-lived donors from aged donors.

Trimming took 4 bases from V and 5 from J, leaving 9 bases between them. The CDR3 length is 12 residues. Peripheral blood samples of approximately 10 milliliters were drawn from each donor. Using a J-beta primer mix together with a sample-barcoded 5' primer, a second PCR was run for roughly 6 to 12 cycles. TCRdb reprocessed the 5' RACE reads via MiXCR and lists one record per CDR3 protein. The table shows around 1,700,000 distinct CDR3 sequences, with 28% occurring only once. The sequence was collected from a woman aged 30 to 39 in good health. The rearrangement uses TRBV12-3 or TRBV12-4 and TRBJ2-7; no firm D call. The sequenced sample was blood. CDR3 sequence: CASSYGQNEQYF. CDR3 in DNA: TGTGCCAGCAGTTATGGGCAGAACGAGCAGTACTTC.